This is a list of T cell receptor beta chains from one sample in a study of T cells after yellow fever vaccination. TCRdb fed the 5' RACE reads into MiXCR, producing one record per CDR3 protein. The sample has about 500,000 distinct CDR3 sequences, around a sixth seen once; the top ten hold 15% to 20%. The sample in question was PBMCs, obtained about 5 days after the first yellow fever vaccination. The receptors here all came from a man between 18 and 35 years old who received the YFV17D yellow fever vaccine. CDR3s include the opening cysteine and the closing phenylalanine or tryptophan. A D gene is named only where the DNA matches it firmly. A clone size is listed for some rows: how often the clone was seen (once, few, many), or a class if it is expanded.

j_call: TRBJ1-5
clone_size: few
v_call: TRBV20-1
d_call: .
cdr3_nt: TGCAGTGCTACAGGGCCCGATCAGCCCCAGCATTTT
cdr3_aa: CSATGPDQPQHF

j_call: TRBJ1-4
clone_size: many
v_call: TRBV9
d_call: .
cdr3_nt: TGTGCCAGCAGCGCCTGGGAGGGTGAAAAACTGTTTTTT
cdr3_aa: CASSAWEGEKLFF

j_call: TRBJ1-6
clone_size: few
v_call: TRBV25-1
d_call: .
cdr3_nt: TGTGCCAGCAGTGAGGAGGCGGGAAAACCCCTCCACTTT
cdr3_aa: CASSEEAGKPLHF

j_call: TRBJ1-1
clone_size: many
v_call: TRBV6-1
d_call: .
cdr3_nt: TGTGCCGGGGGGCAGGGTGCCTGGGGGACTGAAGCTTTCTTT
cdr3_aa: CAGGQGAWGTEAFF

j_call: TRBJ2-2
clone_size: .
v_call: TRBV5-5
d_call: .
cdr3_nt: TGTGCCAGCAGCACGACAGGGGAGGGTACCGGGGAGCTGTTTTTT
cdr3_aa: CASSTTGEGTGELFF

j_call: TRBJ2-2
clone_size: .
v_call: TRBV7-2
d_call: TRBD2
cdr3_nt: TGTGCCAGCAGCTTACAGCCTAGCGGGGGGCGGGCCGGGGAGCTGTTTTTT
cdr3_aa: CASSLQPSGGRAGELFF

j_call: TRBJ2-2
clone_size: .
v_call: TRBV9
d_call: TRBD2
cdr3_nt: TGTGCCAGCAGCCAAGCGGGGGGGGCCTGGACCGGGGAGCTGTTTTTT
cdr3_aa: CASSQAGGAWTGELFF

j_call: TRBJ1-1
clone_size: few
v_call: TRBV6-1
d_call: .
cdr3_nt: TGTGCCAGCAGTCCCCACGGGGGCGCCGGGGTCACTGAAGCTTTCTTT
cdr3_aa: CASSPHGGAGVTEAFF

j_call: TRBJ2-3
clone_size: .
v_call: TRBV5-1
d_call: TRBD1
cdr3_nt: TGCGCCAGCTACTCCGGGACAGCAAACACAGATACGCAGTATTTT
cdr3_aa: CASYSGTANTDTQYF

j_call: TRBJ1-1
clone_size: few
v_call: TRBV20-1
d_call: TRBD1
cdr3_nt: TGCAGTGCTAGGGGGACAGGGTTGAACACTGAAGCTTTCTTT
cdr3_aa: CSARGTGLNTEAFF

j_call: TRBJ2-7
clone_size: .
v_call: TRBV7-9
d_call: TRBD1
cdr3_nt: TGTGCCAGCAGCCCCGATAAAGGGACAGGATCCTACGAGCAGTACTTC
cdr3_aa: CASSPDKGTGSYEQYF

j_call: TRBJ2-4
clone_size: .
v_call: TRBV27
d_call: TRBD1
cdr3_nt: TGTGCCAGCAGTTCCCGGACAGGACGAGCCAAAAACATTCAGTACTTC
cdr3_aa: CASSSRTGRAKNIQYF

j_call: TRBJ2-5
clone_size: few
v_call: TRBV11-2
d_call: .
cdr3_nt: TGTGCCAGCAGCTTAGCAGGAGATGGGCAAGAGACCCAGTACTTC
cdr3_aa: CASSLAGDGQETQYF

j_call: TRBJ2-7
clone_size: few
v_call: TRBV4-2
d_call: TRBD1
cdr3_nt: TGTGCCAGCAGCCGAACCGGGACAGTCTACGAGCAGTACTTC
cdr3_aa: CASSRTGTVYEQYF

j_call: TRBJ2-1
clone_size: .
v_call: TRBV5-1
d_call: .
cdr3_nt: TGCGCCAGCAGCTTGGATTCCCAGGACTACAATGAGCAGTTCTTC
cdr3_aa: CASSLDSQDYNEQFF

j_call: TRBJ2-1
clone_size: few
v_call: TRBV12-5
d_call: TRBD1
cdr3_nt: TGTGCTAGTGGTTCCCCGGGACAGGGGAGCAATGAGCAGTTCTTC
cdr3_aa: CASGSPGQGSNEQFF

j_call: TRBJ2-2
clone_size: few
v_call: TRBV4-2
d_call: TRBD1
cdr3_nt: TGTGCCAGCAGCGCAAGGGACAGGGTGTCGGGGGAGCTGTTTTTT
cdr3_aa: CASSARDRVSGELFF

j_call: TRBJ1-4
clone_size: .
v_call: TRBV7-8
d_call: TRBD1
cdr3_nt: TGTGCCAGCAGAGCCGGGACAGATAATGAAAAACTGTTTTTT
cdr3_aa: CASRAGTDNEKLFF

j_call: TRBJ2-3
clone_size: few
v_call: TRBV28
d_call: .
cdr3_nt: TGTGCCAGCAGGCCCTTCCCCCAGGGTGTCGAAACAGATACGCAGTATTTT
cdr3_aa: CASRPFPQGVETDTQYF

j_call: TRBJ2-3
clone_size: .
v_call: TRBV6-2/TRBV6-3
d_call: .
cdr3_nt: TGTGCCAGCAGTCGGACAGATGTCTCCCCAGATACGCAGTATTTT
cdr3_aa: CASSRTDVSPDTQYF

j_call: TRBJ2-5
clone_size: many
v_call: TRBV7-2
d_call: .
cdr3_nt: TGTGCCAGCAGCTTACTTACCAGGGAGGAGACCCAGTACTTC
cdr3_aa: CASSLLTREETQYF

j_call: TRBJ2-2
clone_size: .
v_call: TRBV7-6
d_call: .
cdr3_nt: TGTGCCAGCAGCAGAGGGAATTTAGGCACCGGGGAGCTGTTTTTT
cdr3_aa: CASSRGNLGTGELFF

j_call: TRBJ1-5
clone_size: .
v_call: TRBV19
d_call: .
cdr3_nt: TGTGCCAGTAGCTACAGGGCAGAGGGTCAGCCCCAGCATTTT
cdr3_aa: CASSYRAEGQPQHF

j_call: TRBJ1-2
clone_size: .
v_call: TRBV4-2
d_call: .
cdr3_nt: TGTGCCAGCAGCCAAGGTTATGGGGACGGGGACTATGGCTACACCTTC
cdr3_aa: CASSQGYGDGDYGYTF

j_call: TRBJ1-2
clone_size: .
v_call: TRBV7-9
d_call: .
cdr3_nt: TGTGCCAGCAGCCCCCTGGGGGGGTTCTATGGCTACACCTTC
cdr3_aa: CASSPLGGFYGYTF

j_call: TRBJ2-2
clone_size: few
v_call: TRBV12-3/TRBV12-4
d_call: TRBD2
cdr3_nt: TGTGCCAGCATTAGACGGGGGGAGAGCACCGGGGAGCTGTTTTTT
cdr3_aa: CASIRRGESTGELFF

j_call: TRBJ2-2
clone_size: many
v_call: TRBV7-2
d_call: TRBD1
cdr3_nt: TGTGCCAGCAGCTATATAACGGGACAGGGGAACACCGGGGAGCTGTTTTTT
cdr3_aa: CASSYITGQGNTGELFF

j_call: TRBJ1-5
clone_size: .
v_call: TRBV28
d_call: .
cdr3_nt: TGTGCCAGCAGCCCCACAGGGATACCTAATCAGCCCCAGCATTTT
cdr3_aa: CASSPTGIPNQPQHF

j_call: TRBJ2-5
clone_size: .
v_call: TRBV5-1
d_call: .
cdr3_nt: TGCGCCAGCAGCTTGTTGGACAGAGAAGAGACCCAGTACTTC
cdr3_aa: CASSLLDREETQYF

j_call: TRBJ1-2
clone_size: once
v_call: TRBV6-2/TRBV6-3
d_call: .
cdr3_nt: TGTGCCAGCAGGTCCGGCGGGGGAAACTATGGCTACACCTTC
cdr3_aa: CASRSGGGNYGYTF

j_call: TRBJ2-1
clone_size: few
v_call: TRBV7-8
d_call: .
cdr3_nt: TGTGCCAGCAGCTTAGAGAAACCCGTTGAGCAGTTCTTC
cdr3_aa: CASSLEKPVEQFF

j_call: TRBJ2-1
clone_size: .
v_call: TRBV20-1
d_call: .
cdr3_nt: TGCAGTGCTAGAGAGCCAGGGTTGGGTGAGCAGTTCTTC
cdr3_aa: CSAREPGLGEQFF

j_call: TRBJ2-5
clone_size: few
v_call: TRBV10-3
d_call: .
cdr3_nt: TGTGCCATCAGGAGGGGTGGCGGGGGCCCCCAAGAGACCCAGTACTTC
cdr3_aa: CAIRRGGGGPQETQYF

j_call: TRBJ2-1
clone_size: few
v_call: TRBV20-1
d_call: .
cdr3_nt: TGCAGTGCTAGACCCCTTTACAGCTCCTACAATGAGCAGTTCTTC
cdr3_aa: CSARPLYSSYNEQFF

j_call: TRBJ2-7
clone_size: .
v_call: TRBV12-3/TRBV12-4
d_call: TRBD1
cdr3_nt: TGTGCCAGCAGAATGGGACAGGGCCCCTACGAGCAGTACTTC
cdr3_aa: CASRMGQGPYEQYF

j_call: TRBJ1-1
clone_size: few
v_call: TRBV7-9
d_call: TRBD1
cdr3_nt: TGTGCCAGCAGCTACAGGGGGATCGGTGGGAAAGAAGCTTTCTTT
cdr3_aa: CASSYRGIGGKEAFF

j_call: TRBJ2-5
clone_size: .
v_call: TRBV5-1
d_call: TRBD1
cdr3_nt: TGCGCCAGCAGCTTGGGCACTACAGGGGGCTTGGAGACCCAGTACTTC
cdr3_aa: CASSLGTTGGLETQYF

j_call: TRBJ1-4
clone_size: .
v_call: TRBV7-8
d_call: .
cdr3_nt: TGTGCCAGCAGCTTAGCCTCGGGACGGGATGAAAAACTGTTTTTT
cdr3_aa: CASSLASGRDEKLFF

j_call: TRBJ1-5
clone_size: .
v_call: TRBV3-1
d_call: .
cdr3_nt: TGTGCCAGCAGCCGGAAAGGGGAGGGTCAGCCCCAGCATTTT
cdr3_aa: CASSRKGEGQPQHF

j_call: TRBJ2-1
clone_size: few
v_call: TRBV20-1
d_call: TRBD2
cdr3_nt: TGCGGTGGAAGGCGGGGGGGGAATGAGCAGTTCTTC
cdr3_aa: CGGRRGGNEQFF

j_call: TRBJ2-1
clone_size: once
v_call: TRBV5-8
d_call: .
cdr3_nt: TGTGCCAGCAGCCCTAAGGGGAACAACAATGAGCAGTTCTTC
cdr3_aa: CASSPKGNNNEQFF

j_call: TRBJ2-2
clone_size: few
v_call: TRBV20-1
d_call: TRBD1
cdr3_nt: TGCAGTGCCCCCAAGCCCGGGACAGGGCTCACCGGGGAGCTGTTTTTT
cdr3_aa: CSAPKPGTGLTGELFF